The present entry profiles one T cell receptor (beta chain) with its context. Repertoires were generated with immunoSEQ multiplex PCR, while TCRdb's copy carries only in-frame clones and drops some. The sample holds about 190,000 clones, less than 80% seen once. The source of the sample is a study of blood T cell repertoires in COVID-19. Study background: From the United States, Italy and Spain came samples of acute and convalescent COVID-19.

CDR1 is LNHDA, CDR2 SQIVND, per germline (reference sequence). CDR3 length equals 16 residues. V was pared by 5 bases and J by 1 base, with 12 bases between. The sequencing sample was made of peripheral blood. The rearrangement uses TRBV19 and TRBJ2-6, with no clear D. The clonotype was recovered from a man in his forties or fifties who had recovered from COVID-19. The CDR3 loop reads CASSYWSPSGANVLTF. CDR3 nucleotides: TGTGCCAGTAGTTACTGGAGTCCATCTGGGGCCAACGTCCTGACTTTC.